Here is one T cell receptor (beta chain) with its context. Germline loops: CDR1 SGDLS, CDR2 YYNGEE. The CDR3 is 14 residues long. V was pared by 5 bases and J by 5 bases, with 8 bases of the junction left unmatched. The data belong to a study of blood T cell repertoires in COVID-19. Study as a whole: Acute-phase and convalescent COVID-19 samples originated in the United States, Italy and Spain.

Authors' methods: From reference gene primer amplification, estimates of nucleated cell counts were derived. Assay: immunoSEQ multiplex PCR; the TCRdb copy retains only in-frame clones and omits some. That table supplies the V and J calls and clone size; D and trimming were determined from the DNA. In the table there are 160,000 or so clones, roughly 90% of which are singletons. The rearrangement links TRBV9 to TRBJ1-1, with TRBD1 identical over 8 bases. This TCR was recovered from a man aged 60 to 69 with acute or convalescent COVID-19. Sequencing was carried out using peripheral blood. The CDR3 loop reads CASSLTGGATEAFF. CDR3 sequence (DNA): TGTGCCAGCAGTCTCACAGGGGGGGCGACTGAAGCTTTCTTT. The full variable domain, with the rest looked up from reference TRBV9 and TRBJ1-1, is DSGVTQTPKHLITATGQRVTLRCSPRSGDLSVYWYQQSLDQGLQFLIQYYNGEERAKGNILERFSAQQFPDLHSELNLSSLELGDSALYFCASSLTGGATEAFFGQGTRLTVV.